Sequencing of this TCR beta chain was carried out in a study of Graves' ophthalmopathy and Graves' hyperthyroidism. Study background: There was a collection of peripheral blood at initial diagnosis, before any treatment.

Investigators amplified TCR beta CDR3 regions from RNA transcripts. Amplification began with first-round RT-PCR using HTBI primers, then second-round multiplex PCR was performed. MiXCR was run by TCRdb on the multiplex PCR reads, yielding one entry per CDR3 protein. The sample shows about 700,000 distinct CDR3 sequences, about two fifths of them seen only once. Moderate-to-severe activity, CAS ≥3, NOSPECS ≥4 and a duration under 3 months were seen in donors with ophthalmopathy. Other autoimmune diseases, uncontrolled infections, pregnancy or lactation ruled patients out of participation. V gave up 8 bases and J gave up 5 bases; unmatched junction bases: 17. Germline CDR1 is MGHDK and CDR2 is SYGVNS. The CDR3 consists of 16 residues.

The V gene is TRBV25-1, the J gene TRBJ2-7, with 8 bases identical to TRBD1. This clonotype originated in an adult man with Graves' ophthalmopathy. The sequenced sample consisted of peripheral blood. CDR3 sequence: CASSPSWAGGSDEQYF. CDR3 sequence (DNA): TGTGCCAGCTCACCAAGTTGGGCAGGGGGCTCGGACGAGCAGTACTTC.